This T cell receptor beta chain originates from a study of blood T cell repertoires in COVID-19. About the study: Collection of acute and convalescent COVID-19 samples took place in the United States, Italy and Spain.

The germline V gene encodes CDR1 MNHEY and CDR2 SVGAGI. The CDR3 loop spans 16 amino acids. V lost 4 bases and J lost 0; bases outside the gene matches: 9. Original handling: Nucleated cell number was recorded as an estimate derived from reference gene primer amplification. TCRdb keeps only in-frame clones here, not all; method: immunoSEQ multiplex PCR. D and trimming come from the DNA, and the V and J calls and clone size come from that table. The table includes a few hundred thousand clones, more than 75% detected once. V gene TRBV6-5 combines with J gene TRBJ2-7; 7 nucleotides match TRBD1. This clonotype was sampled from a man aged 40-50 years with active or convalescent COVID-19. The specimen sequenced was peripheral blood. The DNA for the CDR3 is TGTGCCAGCAGTTCATTACTACAGGGGCTCTCCTACGAGCAGTACTTC. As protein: CASSSLLQGLSYEQYF.